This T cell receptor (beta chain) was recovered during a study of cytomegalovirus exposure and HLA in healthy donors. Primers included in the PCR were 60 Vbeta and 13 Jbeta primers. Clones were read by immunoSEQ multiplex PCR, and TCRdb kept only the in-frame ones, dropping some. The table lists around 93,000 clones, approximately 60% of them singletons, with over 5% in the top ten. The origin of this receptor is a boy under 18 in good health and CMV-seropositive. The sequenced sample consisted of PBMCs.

Written as DNA, the CDR3 is TGCGCCAGCAGCACGGGACTAGCGGTAATCCCGCCCGGGGAGCTGTTTTTT. Translation gives CASSTGLAVIPPGELFF. The rearrangement links TRBV5-1 to TRBJ2-2; TRBD2 matches at 11 bases. The ends lost 4 bases at V and 6 bases at J; junction bases unmatched: 11. The CDR3 covers 17 residues. Germline-derived CDR1 and CDR2 are SGHRS and YFSETQ. Complete variable domain (other parts from reference TRBV5-1 and TRBJ2-2): KAGVTQTPRYLIKTRGQQVTLSCSPISGHRSVSWYQQTPGQGLQFLFEYFSETQRNKGNFPGRFSGRQFSNSRSEMNVSTLELGDSALYLCASSTGLAVIPPGELFFGEGSRLTVL.